These 31 T cell receptor beta chains came from one sample sequenced in a study of patients and donors after allogeneic stem cell transplantation. Each CDR3 protein is one row after TCRdb ran MiXCR on the RT-PCR reads. The profile covers around 160,000 distinct CDR3 sequences, with approximately 30% appearing a single time and 3.2% taken by the ten largest. Source material: blood, either unsorted or a sorted T cell fraction (not recorded which). These receptors came from a human donor who was either an allogeneic HSCT recipient or a stem cell or donor lymphocyte infusion donor (not recorded which). It is not recorded whose cells these are; they may come from a transplant donor.

A few counts support this clonotype. V gene TRBV4-3 combines with J gene TRBJ2-1, with 10 positions matching TRBD2. Germline CDR1 is LGHNA and CDR2 is YSLEER. Trimming took 4 bases from V and 2 from J; bases not matched to a gene: 8. CDR3 length equals 17 residues. CDR3 protein: CASSPEGLAGAYNEQFF. CDR3 bases: TGCGCCAGCAGCCCTGAGGGCCTAGCGGGAGCCTACAATGAGCAGTTCTTC.

The chain carries TRBV29-1 and TRBJ2-1; 7 bases are a match to TRBD2. This CDR3 contains 14 residues. The V segment lost 8 bases and the J segment 0 bases; nucleotides outside the gene matches: 7. CDR1 and CDR2 (germline): SQVTM, ANQGSEA. The CDR3 loop reads CSSLAPSSYNEQFF. In DNA form, the CDR3 reads TGCAGCTCACTAGCGCCAAGCTCCTACAATGAGCAGTTCTTC.

V is TRBV10-3 and J is TRBJ2-7; a weak D match, TRBD1 (5 bases). The CDR3 is 11 residues long. Germline V gene lookup returns CDR1 ENHRY and CDR2 SYGVKD. V gave up 6 bases and J gave up 5 bases, with 8 bases separating them. The CDR3 nucleotides read TGTGCCATCAGCCCAGGGAACGAGCAGTACTTC. Translated, it gives CAISPGNEQYF.

This clonotype has just a few counts. The chain recombines TRBV7-9 with TRBJ2-4, with 9 bases lining up with TRBD1. The CDR3 sequence is 18 residues long. Germline CDR1 is SEHNR and CDR2 is FQNEAQ (reference sequence). The V gene end was trimmed by 2 bases and the J gene end by 0 bases; junction bases not matched to a gene: 8. In nucleotides, the CDR3 is TGTGCCAGCAGCTTATACAGGGGGCAGAATTTAGCCAAAAACATTCAGTACTTC. This translates into CASSLYRGQNLAKNIQYF.

The rearrangement uses TRBV18 and TRBJ2-1, with 7 bases that match TRBD2. The trim removed 3 bases at V and 6 bases at J, leaving 20 bases unmatched. Per the germline V gene, CDR1 is KGHSH and CDR2 is LQKENI. CDR3 length equals 19 residues. Here the CDR3 reads CASSPGQGARASGRNEQFF. The CDR3 region has the DNA TGTGCCAGCTCACCCGGACAAGGGGCGCGGGCTAGCGGACGCAATGAGCAGTTCTTC.

The chain couples TRBV5-1 to TRBJ2-3; D is possibly TRBD2 (5 bases). The germline gives CDR1 SGHRS, CDR2 YFSETQ. V was trimmed by 9 bases and J by 2 bases, leaving 13 bases between them. The CDR3 consists of 13 residues. The DNA of the CDR3 is TGCGCCACCACAAGCGGATTCACAGATACGCAGTATTTT. This translates into CATTSGFTDTQYF.

This clonotype was picked up many times. V gene TRBV4-3 combines with J gene TRBJ2-5, with a weak D call TRBD2 (7 bases). The CDR3 consists of 14 residues. V shed 5 bases and J shed 5 bases, with 15 bases lying between them. Germline assignment: CDR1 LGHNA and CDR2 YSLEER. CDR3 residues: CASSEQGGLETQYF. DNA of the CDR3: TGCGCCAGCAGCGAACAGGGAGGGTTGGAGACCCAGTACTTC.

The rearrangement uses TRBV4-2 and TRBJ2-1, with 7 bases aligning to TRBD2. V trimming: 0 bases; J trimming: 6 bases; junction bases outside the gene matches: 8. CDR3 length equals 16 residues. Germline V lookup: CDR1 LGHNA, CDR2 YNFKEQ. The CDR3 coding sequence is TGTGCCAGCAGCCAAGATAGACTAGCCCCCGGCAATGAGCAGTTCTTC. It encodes CASSQDRLAPGNEQFF.

This sequence joins TRBV12-3 or TRBV12-4 and TRBJ2-7; 8 nucleotides agree with TRBD1. Trimming removed 5 bases from V and 3 bases from J; junction bases left unmatched: 9. CDR3 length: 15 amino acids. For the CDR3, the DNA is TGTGCCAGCAGTCCGCCCTCTGGACAGGGCTACGAGCAGTACTTC. Translated: CASSPPSGQGYEQYF.

This clonotype was found a few times. The genes are TRBV4-3 and TRBJ1-5; D may be TRBD1 (5 bases). The CDR3 totals 17 residues. Germline V gene data show CDR1 as LGHNA and CDR2 as YSLEER. V lost 4 bases, J lost 6 bases, and 22 bases lay in between. CDR3 loop: CASSPSKGSTMGQPQHF. The CDR3 DNA reads TGCGCCAGCAGCCCTTCCAAGGGGTCGACAATGGGTCAGCCCCAGCATTTT.

This chain uses TRBV6-1 with TRBJ2-3; TRBD2 matches at 11 bases. The J segment lost 0 bases and the V segment lost 1 base, leaving 6 bases of the junction unmatched. Germline-derived CDR1 and CDR2 are MNHNS and SASEGT. CDR3 length: 18 residues. The CDR3 is CASSEVVAGGPSTDTQYF. The CDR3, as DNA: TGTGCCAGCAGTGAAGTTGTAGCGGGAGGGCCTAGCACAGATACGCAGTATTTT.

This clonotype was seen more than once but under ten times. The V call is TRBV4-3, the J call TRBJ1-4; D might be TRBD1 (5 bases). Germline lookup yields CDR1 LGHNA and CDR2 YSLEER. V was cut by 0 bases and J by 7 bases, with 12 bases left in between. The CDR3 sequence is 15 residues long. In nucleotides, the CDR3 is TGCGCCAGCAGCCAAGACTGGACACGGGGTGAAAAACTGTTTTTT. Protein sequence: CASSQDWTRGEKLFF.

This clonotype was observed a few times. J is TRBJ2-3 and V is TRBV7-3; TRBD2 matches 10 bases. This CDR3 has 14 residues. Germline trimming cut 5 bases from V and 6 bases from J; bases unmatched to any gene: 5. The V gene's germline CDR1 is SGHTA and CDR2 FQGTGA. The CDR3 bases are TGTGCCAGCAGCCCGGGACTAGCGAGCGATACGCAGTATTTT. It encodes CASSPGLASDTQYF.

The chain has TRBV12-3 or TRBV12-4 and TRBJ1-3; the D is unclear. CDR3 length equals 11 residues. Trimming cost V 10 bases and J 3 bases, with 7 bases left between them. CDR3: CATLRGNTIYF. The CDR3 nucleotides are TGTGCCACCCTGCGTGGAAACACCATATATTTT.

This clonotype was seen only a few times. The chain recombines TRBV20-1 with TRBJ2-3; D is undetermined. The CDR3 is made up of 12 amino acids. V lost 1 base and J 11 bases, leaving 13 bases between the germline ends. Per germline, CDR1 DFQATT and CDR2 SNEGSKA (reference sequence). The CDR3: CSARGPGLKQYF. CDR3 coding DNA: TGCAGTGCTAGAGGCCCGGGTTTGAAGCAGTATTTT.

V gene TRBV6-2 or TRBV6-3 combines with J gene TRBJ2-7, with D possibly matching TRBD1 (5 bases). The CDR3 runs 14 residues. Germline V gene data show CDR1 as MNHEY and CDR2 as SVGEGT. V lost 4 bases, J lost 2 bases, and 12 bases lay in between. The chain's CDR3 is CASSSTVLAYEQYF. CDR3 in DNA: TGTGCCAGCAGTTCGACAGTTTTGGCCTACGAGCAGTACTTC.

This chain joins TRBV5-1 and TRBJ2-5; no definite D call. The CDR3 consists of 14 residues. Trimming shortened V by 0 bases and J by 4 bases, and 10 bases separated the two germline ends. Germline V gives CDR1 SGHRS, CDR2 YFSETQ. The CDR3 region has the DNA TGCGCCAGCAGCTTGGCGGCAGGAGTAGAGACCCAGTACTTC. Residues: CASSLAAGVETQYF. The complete variable domain, with remaining parts taken from reference TRBV5-1 and TRBJ2-5, reads KAGVTQTPRYLIKTRGQQVTLSCSPISGHRSVSWYQQTPGQGLQFLFEYFSETQRNKGNFPGRFSGRQFSNSRSEMNVSTLELGDSALYLCASSLAAGVETQYFGPGTRLLVL.

This clonotype was seen only a few times. The chain carries TRBV20-1 and TRBJ2-7; tentatively, D is TRBD1 or TRBD2 (6 bases each). V shed 3 bases and J shed 4 bases, with 19 bases lying between them. CDR3 length: 15 amino acids. Germline assignment: CDR1 DFQATT and CDR2 SNEGSKA (reference sequence). The CDR3 coding sequence is TGCAGTGCTAGTGAAACAGGGACTGGAAAGTACGAGCAGTACTTC. It specifies CSASETGTGKYEQYF.

The chain is built from TRBV6-5 and TRBJ1-5; no clear D. Germline V gives CDR1 MNHEY, CDR2 SVGAGI. V lost 1 base and J 3 bases, leaving 4 bases between the germline ends. The length of the CDR3 is 13 residues. The CDR3 coding sequence is TGTGCCAGCAGTTACTTGGCCAATCAGCCCCAGCATTTT. Translation gives CASSYLANQPQHF.

The chain is built from TRBV20-1 and TRBJ2-7; 8 nucleotides match TRBD2. The V gene end was trimmed by 2 bases and the J gene end by 5 bases; junction bases not matched to a gene: 8. Germline CDR1 DFQATT, CDR2 SNEGSKA (reference sequence). The CDR3 totals 14 residues. The CDR3 protein is CSARWVAGRNEQYF. Written as DNA, the CDR3 is TGCAGTGCTAGATGGGTAGCGGGGAGGAACGAGCAGTACTTC.

This clonotype was counted between two and nine times. The J gene is TRBJ1-1, the V gene TRBV20-1; D unclear. V was shortened by 5 bases and J by 0 bases, with 10 bases between the two germline ends. This CDR3 comprises 13 residues. Germline-derived CDR1 and CDR2 are DFQATT and SNEGSKA (reference sequence). The CDR3 protein is CSASGPLNTEAFF. The CDR3 region has the DNA TGCAGTGCTTCCGGGCCATTGAACACTGAAGCTTTCTTT.

The chain couples TRBV11-2 to TRBJ2-1; D is possibly TRBD1 (6 bases). V gave up 5 bases and J gave up 0 bases, with 11 bases separating them. From germline, CDR1 is SGHAT and CDR2 FQNNGV. The CDR3 length is 15 residues. The CDR3 region is CASSLTGFSYNEQFF. In DNA, the CDR3 is TGTGCCAGCAGCCTGACAGGTTTCTCCTACAATGAGCAGTTCTTC.

This clonotype was observed many times. The chain employs TRBV12-3 or TRBV12-4 and TRBJ1-1, with TRBD1 matching over 7 bases. J lost 4 bases, V lost 5 bases, and 4 bases had no gene match. The CDR3 runs 13 residues. CDR3 region: CASSTTGRTEAFF. The CDR3, as DNA: TGTGCCAGCAGTACGACAGGGCGCACTGAAGCTTTCTTT.

The chain combines TRBV7-2 with TRBJ1-3, with 7 bases fitting TRBD1. V shed 5 bases, J shed 4 bases, and the junction held 5 bases outside the gene matches. The germline gives CDR1 SGHTA, CDR2 FQGNSA. The CDR3 is made up of 14 amino acids. CDR3 nucleotides: TGTGCCAGCAGCCTTGGGACAGTCGGAAACACCATATATTTT. This encodes CASSLGTVGNTIYF. The full variable domain, with the rest looked up from reference TRBV7-2 and TRBJ1-3, is GAGVSQSPSNKVTEKGKDVELRCDPISGHTALYWYRQSLGQGLEFLIYFQGNSAPDKSGLPSDRFSAERTGGSVSTLTIQRTQQEDSAVYLCASSLGTVGNTIYFGEGSWLTVV.

CDR3 region: CASSTSGRGDTQYF. In nucleotides, the CDR3 is TGTGCCAGCAGTACTAGCGGGAGGGGGGATACGCAGTATTTT. The V call is TRBV6-5, the J call TRBJ2-3, with 13 bases that match TRBD2. Germline assignment: CDR1 MNHEY and CDR2 SVGAGI. The CDR3 is 14 residues long. The V segment lost 5 bases and the J segment 6 bases; nucleotides outside the gene matches: 2.

V is TRBV19 and J is TRBJ1-1, with TRBD1 identical over 8 bases. V trimming: 3 bases; J trimming: 1 base; junction bases outside the gene matches: 7. The V gene's germline CDR1 is LNHDA and CDR2 SQIVND (reference sequence). This CDR3 region has 16 residues. CDR3 DNA: TGTGCCAGTAGTATGCGAGGAGGACAGGGGAACACTGAAGCTTTCTTT. Amino acids: CASSMRGGQGNTEAFF.

This chain connects TRBV6-1 to TRBJ2-1, with a tentative D call TRBD2 (5 bases). Trimming cost V 5 bases and J 5 bases, with 13 bases left between them. The germline V gene encodes CDR1 MNHNS and CDR2 SASEGT. The length of the CDR3 is 14 residues. The CDR3 DNA follows: TGTGCCAGCAGTAAACTAGAGTTTAACAATGAGCAGTTCTTC. Amino acids: CASSKLEFNNEQFF.

This clonotype was seen repeatedly, ten times or more. This chain connects TRBV9 to TRBJ1-2; D might be TRBD1 (5 bases). Trimming cost V 0 bases and J 4 bases, with 10 bases left between them. The CDR3 length is 14 residues. Germline-derived CDR1 and CDR2 are SGDLS and YYNGEE. The CDR3 loop is CASSVGRQSYGYTF. The CDR3 coding sequence is TGTGCCAGCAGCGTAGGTCGACAGAGCTATGGCTACACCTTC.

This clonotype has more than one count but fewer than ten. The chain employs TRBV20-1 and TRBJ2-5; TRBD2 matches at 10 bases. The CDR3 contains 15 residues. Germline lookup yields CDR1 DFQATT and CDR2 SNEGSKA (reference sequence). J lost 9 bases, V lost 3 bases, and 13 bases had no gene match. The CDR3 reads CSARASGSIFNAQYF. The CDR3 DNA sequence: TGCAGTGCTAGGGCTAGCGGGAGTATTTTCAATGCCCAGTACTTC.

V is TRBV29-1 and J is TRBJ2-7, with unresolved D. Per germline, CDR1 SQVTM and CDR2 ANQGSEA. V lost 5 bases and J 2 bases, leaving 7 bases between the germline ends. The CDR3 is 11 residues long. CDR3 region: CSVTVAYEQYF. The DNA of the CDR3 is TGCAGCGTTACAGTGGCCTACGAGCAGTACTTC.

The rearrangement joins TRBV11-3 to TRBJ2-3, with 16 bases lining up with TRBD2. The V gene's germline CDR1 is SGHNT and CDR2 YENEEA. V shed 5 bases, J shed 5 bases, and the junction held 4 bases outside the gene matches. The CDR3 contains 16 residues. CDR3 in amino acids: CASSLGLAGGRDTQYF. The CDR3 region has the DNA TGTGCCAGCAGCCTGGGACTAGCGGGGGGGAGAGATACGCAGTATTTT.